The next 18 T cell receptor beta chains were all read from a single sample in a study of CD4 T cells in relation to SARS-CoV-2 and coronaviruses. TCRdb's table, derived via immunoSEQ multiplex PCR, lists solely in-frame clones and lacks some. In the table there are tens of thousands of clones, over 60% of which are singletons. These receptors have no known antigen. Before the COVID-19 pandemic, during about 2010-2019, CD4+ T cells were taken from unexposed donors. Isolation of CD4+ T cells took place after about 9 days in culture. The sample consisted of CD4+ T cells from PBMCs, cultured in vitro. Source of these receptors: a human donor in good health.

This chain links TRBV7-9 with TRBJ1-4, with unresolved D. Germline loops: CDR1 SEHNR, CDR2 FQNEAQ (reference sequence). The CDR3 is 14 residues long. V was clipped by 2 bases and J by 7 bases, with 11 bases between them. The CDR3, as DNA: TGTGCCAGCAGCTTAATGGTGGGAAGTGAAAAACTGTTTTTT. Its protein product is CASSLMVGSEKLFF.

The V call is TRBV19, the J call TRBJ2-6; D not resolved. Germline V gene lookup returns CDR1 LNHDA and CDR2 SQIVND (reference sequence). The CDR3 sequence is 18 residues long. V dropped 5 bases and J dropped 0 bases, with 17 bases sitting between them. The chain's CDR3 is CASSPIPKIDSGANVLTF. Written as DNA, the CDR3 is TGTGCCAGTAGTCCAATCCCGAAGATCGACTCTGGGGCCAACGTCCTGACTTTC.

The chain couples TRBV5-1 to TRBJ2-5; 14 nucleotides agree with TRBD2. The CDR3 totals 17 residues. Germline V CDR1 and CDR2: SGHRS, YFSETQ. V lost 4 bases, J lost 1 base, and 6 bases stayed unmatched. The CDR3 loop reads CASSISGTSGGQETQYF. The CDR3 DNA is TGCGCCAGCAGCATTTCCGGGACTAGCGGGGGCCAAGAGACCCAGTACTTC.

The chain recombines TRBV19 with TRBJ2-1, with D unclear. The CDR3 spans 12 residues. The V gene's germline CDR1 is LNHDA and CDR2 SQIVND (reference sequence). With 3 bases removed from V and 5 bases from J, the gap between germline ends came to 5 bases. The CDR3 DNA sequence: TGTGCCAGTAGTATCGGAAACAATGAGCAGTTCTTC. The encoded protein is CASSIGNNEQFF.

This clone came up a few times. This chain connects TRBV29-1 to TRBJ1-5; 8 nucleotides agree with TRBD1. Trimming removed 8 bases from V and 6 bases from J; junction bases left unmatched: 9. This CDR3 has 13 amino acids. Germline CDR1 is SQVTM and CDR2 is ANQGSEA. The CDR3, as DNA: TGCAGCATTAGGACAGGGCAGGGTCAGCCCCAGCATTTT. This sequence encodes CSIRTGQGQPQHF.

The chain uses TRBV5-1 and TRBJ1-2; tentatively, D is TRBD1 (6 bases). The V gene's germline CDR1 is SGHRS and CDR2 YFSETQ. CDR3 length equals 17 residues. The V gene lost 1 base and the J gene lost 6 bases, with 22 bases spanning the gap. The CDR3 DNA follows: TGCGCCAGCAGCTTGATTCCTCGGGGGGAAAGGGGGGATGGCTACACCTTC. Its translation: CASSLIPRGERGDGYTF.

This rearrangement joins TRBV29-1 to TRBJ2-6, with D maybe TRBD1 (5 bases). Trimming took off 3 bases at V and 4 bases at J, with 10 bases between the two ends. Looked up from germline, CDR1 is SQVTM and CDR2 is ANQGSEA. The CDR3 runs to 14 residues. In DNA form, the CDR3 reads TGCAGCGTTGATGCAGGGCTCGGGGCCAACGTCCTGACTTTC. Translated, it gives CSVDAGLGANVLTF.

The chain employs TRBV6-2 or TRBV6-3 and TRBJ1-4; no clear D. Germline V gene sequence: CDR1 MNHEY, CDR2 SVGEGT. The V end was cut by 5 bases, the J end by 8 bases, with 6 bases between. This CDR3 has 11 residues. The CDR3 coding sequence is TGTGCCAGCAGTACGGCAGAAAAACTGTTTTTT. Its protein product is CASSTAEKLFF.

The chain carries TRBV9 and TRBJ2-3, with 8 bases aligning to TRBD2. V lost 3 bases to trimming and J lost 0 bases; unmatched junction nucleotides: 9. Per germline, CDR1 SGDLS and CDR2 YYNGEE. The CDR3 covers 17 residues. DNA for the CDR3: TGTGCCAGCAGCGGCCCATTTCGGGGGGGCAGCACAGATACGCAGTATTTT. It translates to CASSGPFRGGSTDTQYF.

This clone was counted only a few times. In DNA, the CDR3 is TGTGCCAGCAGCCGGTCGGGCTATAATGAAAAACTGTTTTTT. Amino acid sequence: CASSRSGYNEKLFF. The chain has TRBV5-4 and TRBJ1-4; D is undetermined. The length of the CDR3 is 14 residues. Germline V gene lookup returns CDR1 SGHNT and CDR2 YYREEE (reference sequence). The ends were cut back, 4 bases at V and 4 bases at J, with 11 bases in the middle. Full variable domain (missing parts from reference TRBV5-4 and TRBJ1-4): ETGVTQSPTHLIKTRGQQVTLRCSSQSGHNTVSWYQQALGQGPQFIFQYYREEENGRGNFPPRFSGLQFPNYSSELNVNALELDDSALYLCASSRSGYNEKLFFGSGTQLSVL.

In its sample, this clone was seen once. The CDR3 region has the DNA TGTGCCATCAGTGGTCCCCCTAGCGGGAGAGACAATGAGCAGTTCTTC. Translated, it gives CAISGPPSGRDNEQFF. This rearrangement joins TRBV10-3 to TRBJ2-1, with 10 bases lining up with TRBD2. V dropped 4 bases and J dropped 5; count of bases not matched to a gene: 8. The germline V gene has CDR1 ENHRY and CDR2 SYGVKD. The CDR3 sequence is 16 residues long.

This clone turned up a few times. The chain couples TRBV7-9 to TRBJ2-2, with D unclear. This CDR3 has 15 amino acids. Germline values: CDR1 SEHNR, CDR2 FQNEAQ (reference sequence). Trimming cost V 2 bases and J 0 bases, with 7 bases left between them. CDR3 sequence: CASSLRASNTGELFF. In nucleotides, the CDR3 is TGTGCCAGCAGCTTACGAGCTTCGAACACCGGGGAGCTGTTTTTT.

J is TRBJ2-4 and V is TRBV19; a weak D match, TRBD1 (5 bases). Trimming shortened V by 6 bases and J by 9 bases, and 21 bases separated the two germline ends. From germline, CDR1 is LNHDA and CDR2 SQIVND (reference sequence). This CDR3 spans 15 amino acids. CDR3 loop: CASSPPGSQKAIQYF. CDR3 nucleotides: TGTGCCAGTAGCCCGCCAGGGTCCCAAAAAGCCATTCAGTACTTC.

The count of this clone is one. In nucleotides, the CDR3 is TGTGCCAGCAGCCCTAAACCCTCGGGCGATCAGCCCCAGCATTTT. It specifies CASSPKPSGDQPQHF. The gene calls are TRBV5-5 and TRBJ1-5, with D unclear. The CDR3 has 15 residues. From germline, CDR1 is SGHKS and CDR2 YYEKEE (reference sequence). Trimming stripped 4 bases from V and 5 bases from J, with 16 bases between.

The V call is TRBV11-2, the J call TRBJ2-7; TRBD1 might be the D (5 bases). The germline CDR1 and CDR2 sequences are SGHAT and FQNNGV. Between the trimmed V and J ends, which lost 5 bases and 4 bases, there was a span of 9 bases. CDR3 size: 12 residues. CDR3 nucleotide sequence: TGTGCCAGCAGCCAGACAGTTTACGAGCAGTACTTC. This sequence encodes CASSQTVYEQYF.

The V call is TRBV28, the J call TRBJ2-6; the match to TRBD1 covers 10 bases. The CDR3 loop spans 18 amino acids. The germline V gene has CDR1 MDHEN and CDR2 SYDVKM. Losses at the gene ends were 6 bases for V and 0 bases for J; bases not matched to a gene: 8. DNA of the CDR3: TGTGCCAGCAGGTTTTCCGGGACAGGGGTCTCTGGGGCCAACGTCCTGACTTTC. The encoded protein is CASRFSGTGVSGANVLTF.

The rearrangement links TRBV7-2 to TRBJ2-3, with D perhaps being TRBD1 or TRBD2 (5 bases each). Trimming stripped 2 bases from V and 0 bases from J, with 9 bases between. The CDR3 is 15 residues long. Germline CDR1 SGHTA, CDR2 FQGNSA. CDR3 nucleotide sequence: TGTGCCAGCAGCTTATTACGGGGCAGCACAGATACGCAGTATTTT. It translates to CASSLLRGSTDTQYF.

The chain recombines TRBV6-5 with TRBJ2-5, with 14 bases fitting TRBD2. CDR1 is MNHEY and CDR2 is SVGAGI in the germline V gene. The CDR3 spans 15 residues. V trimming: 7 bases; J trimming: 5 bases; junction bases outside the gene matches: 6. CDR3 sequence (DNA): TGTGCCAGCAATGCGGGACTAGCGGGAGATGAGACCCAGTACTTC. It translates to CASNAGLAGDETQYF.